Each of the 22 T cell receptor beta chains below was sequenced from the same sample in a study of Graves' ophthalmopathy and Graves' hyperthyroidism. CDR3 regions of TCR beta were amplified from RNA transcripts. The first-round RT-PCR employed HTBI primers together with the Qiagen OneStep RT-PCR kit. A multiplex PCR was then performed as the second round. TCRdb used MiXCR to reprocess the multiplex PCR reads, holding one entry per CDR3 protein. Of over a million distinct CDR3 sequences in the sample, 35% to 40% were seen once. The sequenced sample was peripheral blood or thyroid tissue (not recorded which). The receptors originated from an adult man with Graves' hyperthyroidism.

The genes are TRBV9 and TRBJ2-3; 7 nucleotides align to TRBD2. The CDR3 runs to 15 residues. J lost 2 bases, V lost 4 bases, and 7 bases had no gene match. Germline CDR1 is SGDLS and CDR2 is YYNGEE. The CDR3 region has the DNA TGTGCCAGCAGCAAAGGGACTACCAACACAGATACGCAGTATTTT. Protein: CASSKGTTNTDTQYF.

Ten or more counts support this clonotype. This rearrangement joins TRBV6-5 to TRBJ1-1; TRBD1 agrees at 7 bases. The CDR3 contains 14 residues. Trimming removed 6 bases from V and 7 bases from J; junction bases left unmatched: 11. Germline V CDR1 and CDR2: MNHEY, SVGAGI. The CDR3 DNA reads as TGTGCCAGCAGATTCGGACAGGTCCTCGGTGAAGCTTTCTTT. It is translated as CASRFGQVLGEAFF.

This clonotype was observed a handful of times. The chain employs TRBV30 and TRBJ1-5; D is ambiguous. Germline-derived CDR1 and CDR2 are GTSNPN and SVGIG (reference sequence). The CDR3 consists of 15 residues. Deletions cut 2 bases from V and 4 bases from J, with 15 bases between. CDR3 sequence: CAWSSSRIANQPQHF. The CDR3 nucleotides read TGTGCCTGGAGTTCAAGCAGGATAGCGAATCAGCCCCAGCATTTT.

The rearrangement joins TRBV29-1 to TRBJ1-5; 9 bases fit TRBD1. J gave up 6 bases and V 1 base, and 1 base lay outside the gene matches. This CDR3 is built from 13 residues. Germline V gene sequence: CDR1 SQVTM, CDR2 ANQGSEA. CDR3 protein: CSVEGTGAQPQHF. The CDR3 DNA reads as TGCAGCGTTGAAGGGACAGGGGCTCAGCCCCAGCATTTT.

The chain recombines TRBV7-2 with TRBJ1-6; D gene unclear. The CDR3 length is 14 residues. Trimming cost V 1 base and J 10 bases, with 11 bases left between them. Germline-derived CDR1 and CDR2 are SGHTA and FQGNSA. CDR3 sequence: CASSLETSSSPLHF. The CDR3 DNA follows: TGTGCCAGCAGCTTAGAAACTTCGTCGTCACCCCTCCACTTT.

This chain's CDR3 is CATSDEGPGGNEQFF. Written as DNA, the CDR3 is TGTGCCACCAGTGATGAGGGCCCAGGTGGCAATGAGCAGTTCTTC. The chain is built from TRBV24-1 and TRBJ2-1; D might be TRBD2 (5 bases). V gave up 3 bases and J gave up 6 bases, with 14 bases separating them. From germline, CDR1 is KGHDR and CDR2 SFDVKD. CDR3 length: 15 amino acids.

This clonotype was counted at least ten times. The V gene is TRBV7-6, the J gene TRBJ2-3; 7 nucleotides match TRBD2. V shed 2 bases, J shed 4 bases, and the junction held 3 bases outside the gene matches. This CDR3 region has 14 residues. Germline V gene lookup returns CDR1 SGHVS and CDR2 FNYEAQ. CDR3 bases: TGTGCCAGCAGCTTACGGGCGGGAGCAGATACGCAGTATTTT. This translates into CASSLRAGADTQYF.

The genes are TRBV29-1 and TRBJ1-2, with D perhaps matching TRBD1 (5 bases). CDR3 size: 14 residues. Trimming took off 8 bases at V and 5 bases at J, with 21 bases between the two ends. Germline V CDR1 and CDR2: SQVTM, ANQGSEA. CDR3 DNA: TGCAGCACCCTAGGAAGGGGAAAGGATTATGGCTACACCTTC. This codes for CSTLGRGKDYGYTF.

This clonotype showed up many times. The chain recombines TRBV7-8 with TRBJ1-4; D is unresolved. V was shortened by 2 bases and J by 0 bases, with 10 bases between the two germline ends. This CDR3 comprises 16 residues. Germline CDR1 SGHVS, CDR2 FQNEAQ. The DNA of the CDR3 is TGTGCCAGCAGCTTACACAGCCTATCAACTAATGAAAAACTGTTTTTT. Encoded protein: CASSLHSLSTNEKLFF.

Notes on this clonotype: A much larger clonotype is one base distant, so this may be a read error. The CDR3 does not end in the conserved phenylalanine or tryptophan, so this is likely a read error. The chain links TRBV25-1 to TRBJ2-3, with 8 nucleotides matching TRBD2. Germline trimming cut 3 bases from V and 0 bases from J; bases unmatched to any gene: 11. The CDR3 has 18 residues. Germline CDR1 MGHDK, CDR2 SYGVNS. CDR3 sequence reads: CASSDHPGTRTSTDTQYS. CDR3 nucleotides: TGTGCCAGCAGTGACCACCCCGGGACTAGGACTAGCACAGATACGCAGTATTCT.

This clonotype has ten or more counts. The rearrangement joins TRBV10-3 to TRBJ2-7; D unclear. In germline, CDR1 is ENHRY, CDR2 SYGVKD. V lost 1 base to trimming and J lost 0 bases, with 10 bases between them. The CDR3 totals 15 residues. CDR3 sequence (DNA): TGTGCCATCAGTGAGTTTTTGCGGAACTCCTACGAGCAGTACTTC. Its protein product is CAISEFLRNSYEQYF.

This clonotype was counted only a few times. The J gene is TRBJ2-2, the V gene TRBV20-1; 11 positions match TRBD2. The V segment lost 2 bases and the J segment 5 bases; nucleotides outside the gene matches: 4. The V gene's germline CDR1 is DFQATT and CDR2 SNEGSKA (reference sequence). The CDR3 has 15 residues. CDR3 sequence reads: CSARPIAGGTGELFF. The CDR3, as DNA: TGCAGTGCTAGACCCATAGCGGGAGGGACCGGGGAGCTGTTTTTT.

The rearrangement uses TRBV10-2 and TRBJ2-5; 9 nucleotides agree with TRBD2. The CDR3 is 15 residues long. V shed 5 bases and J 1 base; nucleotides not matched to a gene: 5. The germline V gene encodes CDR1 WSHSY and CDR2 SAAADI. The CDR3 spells CASSISGRGQETQYF. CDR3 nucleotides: TGCGCCAGCAGTATTAGCGGGAGAGGCCAAGAGACCCAGTACTTC.

CDR3 nucleotides: TGCAGCCCCAACTACGACTCCTACGAGCAGTACTTC. As protein: CSPNYDSYEQYF. V usage is TRBV29-1 and J usage is TRBJ2-7; no definite D call. CDR3 length: 12 amino acids. V gave up 8 bases and J gave up 0 bases, with 11 bases separating them. Germline V gene data show CDR1 as SQVTM and CDR2 as ANQGSEA.

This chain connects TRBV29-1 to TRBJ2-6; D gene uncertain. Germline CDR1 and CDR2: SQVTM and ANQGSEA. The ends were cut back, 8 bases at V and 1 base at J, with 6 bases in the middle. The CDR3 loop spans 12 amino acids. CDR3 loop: CSYGSGANVLTF. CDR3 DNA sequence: TGCAGCTACGGTTCTGGGGCCAACGTCCTGACTTTC.

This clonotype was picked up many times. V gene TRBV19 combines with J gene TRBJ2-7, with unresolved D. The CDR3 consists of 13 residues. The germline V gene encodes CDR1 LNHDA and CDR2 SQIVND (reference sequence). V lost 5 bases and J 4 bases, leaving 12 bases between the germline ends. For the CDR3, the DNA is TGTGCCAGTAGTCCCCCCTGGAGTTACGAGCAGTACTTC. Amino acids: CASSPPWSYEQYF.

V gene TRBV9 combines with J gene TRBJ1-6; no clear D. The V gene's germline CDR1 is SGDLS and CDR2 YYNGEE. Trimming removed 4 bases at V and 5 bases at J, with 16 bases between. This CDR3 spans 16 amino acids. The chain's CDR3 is CASSQALGMDNSPLHF. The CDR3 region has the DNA TGTGCCAGCAGCCAAGCCTTGGGGATGGATAATTCACCCCTCCACTTT.

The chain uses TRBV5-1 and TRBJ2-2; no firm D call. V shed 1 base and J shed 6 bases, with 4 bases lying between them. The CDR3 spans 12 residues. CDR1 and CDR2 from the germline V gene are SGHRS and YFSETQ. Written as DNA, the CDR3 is TGCGCCAGCAGCTTGAAGCCCGGGGAGCTGTTTTTT. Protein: CASSLKPGELFF.

In DNA form, the CDR3 reads TGTGCCAGCAGTGGGGGAGCCACAGATACGCAGTATTTT. It specifies CASSGGATDTQYF. This chain links TRBV7-9 with TRBJ2-3, with D possibly called TRBD1 or TRBD2 (5 bases each). The V gene's germline CDR1 is SEHNR and CDR2 FQNEAQ (reference sequence). V lost 6 bases and J 2 bases, leaving 9 bases between the germline ends. The CDR3 runs to 13 residues.

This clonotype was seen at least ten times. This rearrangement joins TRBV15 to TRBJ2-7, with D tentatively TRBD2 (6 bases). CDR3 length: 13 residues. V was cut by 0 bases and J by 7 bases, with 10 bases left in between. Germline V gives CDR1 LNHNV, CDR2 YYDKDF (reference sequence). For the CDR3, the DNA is TGTGCCACCAGCAGAGATATCCGGGAGGAGCAGTACTTC. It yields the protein CATSRDIREEQYF. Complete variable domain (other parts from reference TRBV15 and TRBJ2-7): DAMVIQNPRYQVTQFGKPVTLSCSQTLNHNVMYWYQQKSSQAPKLLFHYYDKDFNNEADTPDNFQSRRPNTSFCFLDIRSPGLGDTAMYLCATSRDIREEQYFGPGTRLTVT.

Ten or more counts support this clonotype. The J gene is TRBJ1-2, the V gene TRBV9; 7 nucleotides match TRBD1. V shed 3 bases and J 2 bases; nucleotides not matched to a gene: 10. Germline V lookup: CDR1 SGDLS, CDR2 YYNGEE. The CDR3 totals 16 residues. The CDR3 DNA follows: TGTGCCAGCAGCGCCGATGCCGGGACAGCAAACTATGGCTACACCTTC. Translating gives CASSADAGTANYGYTF.

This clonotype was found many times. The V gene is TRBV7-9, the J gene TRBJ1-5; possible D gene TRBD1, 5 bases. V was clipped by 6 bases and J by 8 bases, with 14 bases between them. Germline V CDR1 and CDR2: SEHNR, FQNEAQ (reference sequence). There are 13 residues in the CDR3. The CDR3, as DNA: TGTGCCAGCAGACGGGGCCTCAACGAGCCCCAGCATTTT. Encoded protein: CASRRGLNEPQHF. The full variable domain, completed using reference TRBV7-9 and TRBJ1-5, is DTGVSQNPRHKITKRGQNVTFRCDPISEHNRLYWYRQTLGQGPEFLTYFQNEAQLEKSRLLSDRFSAERPKGSFSTLEIQRTEQGDSAMYLCASRRGLNEPQHFGDGTRLSIL.